The 25 T cell receptor beta chains below all came from one sample that was sequenced in a study of cytomegalovirus exposure and HLA in healthy donors. In the PCR, 60 Vbeta and 13 Jbeta primers were used. Libraries were prepared by immunoSEQ multiplex PCR; TCRdb keeps only in-frame clonotypes and omits some of them. The sample lists about 190,000 clones; around 80% were seen once. Source material: PBMCs. The origin of the receptors is a man between 18 and 35 years old in good health and CMV-seronegative.

The chain is built from TRBV2 and TRBJ2-1; D gene ambiguous. The CDR3 totals 13 residues. The ends were cut back, 7 bases at V and 9 bases at J, with 16 bases in the middle. Germline V gene data show CDR1 as SNHLY and CDR2 as FYNNEI. The CDR3 bases are TGTGCCAGCACCCCCCGGCAGGCAGGTGAGCAGTTCTTC. It encodes CASTPRQAGEQFF.

This clone has only one observation. V usage is TRBV5-6 and J usage is TRBJ2-3; D is possibly TRBD2 (6 bases). This CDR3 has 13 amino acids. V gave up 4 bases and J gave up 3 bases, with 9 bases separating them. Germline CDR1 is SGHDT and CDR2 is YYEEEE. The CDR3 sequence is CASSAGGTDTQYF. In DNA form, the CDR3 reads TGTGCCAGCAGCGCCGGGGGAACAGATACGCAGTATTTT.

The CDR3: CASSLSPLYEQYF. CDR3 bases: TGTGCCAGCAGCTTGTCCCCTCTCTACGAGCAGTACTTC. The rearrangement links TRBV7-6 to TRBJ2-7, with D unresolved. Germline CDR1 SGHVS, CDR2 FNYEAQ. V lost 3 bases and J 3 bases, leaving 9 bases between the germline ends. CDR3 length: 13 amino acids.

J is TRBJ2-3 and V is TRBV7-9; 7 bases match TRBD2. The CDR3 is 14 amino acids. CDR1 and CDR2 from the germline V gene are SEHNR and FQNEAQ (reference sequence). V shed 3 bases, J shed 8 bases, and the junction held 8 bases outside the gene matches. The CDR3 region is CASSFGSRGVTQYF. The CDR3 DNA sequence: TGTGCCAGCAGCTTCGGGTCCCGGGGGGTTACGCAGTATTTT.

The V call is TRBV27, the J call TRBJ2-1; TRBD2 matches at 8 bases. This CDR3 is built from 11 residues. Per germline, CDR1 MNHEY and CDR2 SMNVEV (reference sequence). CDR3 in DNA: TGTGTAGCGGGACCGAACAATGAGCAGTTCTTC. Its translation is CVAGPNNEQFF.

The rearrangement uses TRBV18 and TRBJ1-4, with D perhaps TRBD1 (6 bases). V lost 4 bases and J lost 5, with 11 bases in between. Germline assignment: CDR1 KGHSH and CDR2 LQKENI. The CDR3 is made up of 14 amino acids. The CDR3 DNA is TGTGCCAGCTCACAGCAGGGGTCCAATGAAAAACTGTTTTTT. Translated, it gives CASSQQGSNEKLFF.

The rearrangement uses TRBV5-6 and TRBJ2-5; D unresolved. Germline V lookup: CDR1 SGHDT, CDR2 YYEEEE. CDR3 size: 11 residues. The V end lost 3 bases, the J end lost 2 bases, and 2 bases lay between the germline ends. The DNA of the CDR3 is TGTGCCAGCAGCTCGCAAGAGACCCAGTACTTC. It codes for CASSSQETQYF.

This sequence joins TRBV5-1 and TRBJ1-2; D is perhaps TRBD1 (5 bases). The CDR3 runs 15 residues. Germline V gene sequence: CDR1 SGHRS, CDR2 YFSETQ. Trimming cost V 0 bases and J 5 bases, with 14 bases left between them. CDR3 loop: CASSLGAGLEYGYTF. The CDR3 nucleotides are TGCGCCAGCAGCTTGGGCGCAGGGTTGGAGTATGGCTACACCTTC.

This chain joins TRBV11-2 and TRBJ2-3; perhaps TRBD2 as D (5 bases). V lost 6 bases, J lost 1 base, and 14 bases lay in between. Germline V lookup: CDR1 SGHAT, CDR2 FQNNGV. This CDR3 is 15 amino acids long. The CDR3 reads CASSQSGGRTDTQYF. CDR3 DNA: TGTGCCAGCAGTCAAAGCGGCGGACGCACAGATACGCAGTATTTT. The whole variable domain, remainder taken from reference TRBV11-2 and TRBJ2-3, is EAGVAQSPRYKIIEKRQSVAFWCNPISGHATLYWYQQILGQGPKLLIQFQNNGVVDDSQLPKDRFSAERLKGVDSTLKIQPAKLEDSAVYLCASSQSGGRTDTQYFGPGTRLTVL.

V gene TRBV5-6 combines with J gene TRBJ2-7; D remains unclear. V was clipped by 1 base and J by 2 bases, with 10 bases between them. The CDR3 totals 14 residues. Germline V gene data show CDR1 as SGHDT and CDR2 as YYEEEE. The CDR3 region has the DNA TGTGCCAGCAGCTTGTACAGAAGACCCTACGAGCAGTACTTC. Translated, it gives CASSLYRRPYEQYF. Filled out from reference TRBV5-6 and TRBJ2-7, the complete variable domain reads DAGVTQSPTHLIKTRGQQVTLRCSPKSGHDTVSWYQQALGQGPQFIFQYYEEEERQRGNFPDRFSGHQFPNYSSELNVNALLLGDSALYLCASSLYRRPYEQYFGPGTRLTVT.

This clone was picked up a small number of times. This chain links TRBV2 with TRBJ2-1; 10 bases are shared with TRBD2. Germline CDR1 is SNHLY and CDR2 is FYNNEI. V was pared by 8 bases and J by 6 bases, with 4 bases of the junction left unmatched. This CDR3 has 13 residues. For the CDR3, the DNA is TGTGCCAGCGGACTAGCGGAAATCAATGAGCAGTTCTTC. Its protein product is CASGLAEINEQFF. Supplemented by reference TRBV2 and TRBJ2-1, the full variable domain reads EPEVTQTPSHQVTQMGQEVILRCVPISNHLYFYWYRQILGQKVEFLVSFYNNEISEKSEIFDDQFSVERPDGSNFTLKIRSTKLEDSAMYFCASGLAEINEQFFGPGTRLTVL.

This clone has just one count. This chain connects TRBV11-3 to TRBJ2-1; 7 positions match TRBD2. Trimming removed 4 bases from V and 5 bases from J; junction bases left unmatched: 5. The CDR3 is 14 residues long. CDR1 is SGHNT, CDR2 YENEEA, per germline. Written as DNA, the CDR3 is TGTGCCAGCAGCTGGTCCGGGACTAACAATGAGCAGTTCTTC. Its protein is CASSWSGTNNEQFF.

The chain carries TRBV5-1 and TRBJ1-3, with a possible D match to TRBD1 (6 bases). Trimming removed 4 bases from V and 0 bases from J, with 8 bases in between. CDR1 is SGHRS, CDR2 YFSETQ, per germline. There are 14 residues in the CDR3. As DNA, the CDR3 is TGCGCCAGCAGCCAGGACAGCTCTGGAAACACCATATATTTT. Translated: CASSQDSSGNTIYF.

The rearrangement uses TRBV5-4 and TRBJ1-2; D is perhaps TRBD1 (5 bases). Germline-derived CDR1 and CDR2 are SGHNT and YYREEE (reference sequence). Trimming shortened V by 0 bases and J by 3 bases, and 12 bases separated the two germline ends. The CDR3 sequence is 15 residues long. CDR3 DNA: TGTGCCAGCAGCTTGGTATCGCCGGGGGACTATGGCTACACCTTC. Its protein is CASSLVSPGDYGYTF. Full variable domain (outside the CDR3, taken from reference TRBV5-4 and TRBJ1-2): ETGVTQSPTHLIKTRGQQVTLRCSSQSGHNTVSWYQQALGQGPQFIFQYYREEENGRGNFPPRFSGLQFPNYSSELNVNALELDDSALYLCASSLVSPGDYGYTFGSGTRLTVV.

The chain has TRBV5-8 and TRBJ2-7; D possibly corresponds to TRBD1 (6 bases). Germline-derived CDR1 and CDR2 are SGHTS and YDEGEE. This CDR3 is 17 amino acids long. The ends were cut back, 2 bases at V and 2 bases at J, with 20 bases in the middle. CDR3 in DNA: TGTGCCAGCAGCTTTTCCCCCCCCACGACAGGAACCTACGAGCAGTACTTC. Its translation: CASSFSPPTTGTYEQYF.

The genes are TRBV7-2 and TRBJ2-1, with 10 bases fitting TRBD1. CDR3 length equals 15 residues. The V segment lost 3 bases and the J segment 6 bases; nucleotides outside the gene matches: 5. Per the germline V gene, CDR1 is SGHTA and CDR2 is FQGNSA. CDR3 sequence: CASSLMTGGFNEQFF. CDR3 nucleotides: TGTGCCAGCAGCTTGATGACAGGGGGCTTCAATGAGCAGTTCTTC.

The rearrangement uses TRBV6-6 and TRBJ1-5, with 9 bases lining up with TRBD1. The junction had 3 bases not matched to a gene; V was cut back by 6 bases and J by 3 bases. This CDR3 spans 14 amino acids. In germline, CDR1 is MNHNY, CDR2 SVGAGI (reference sequence). CDR3: CASRGQGDNQPQHF. The CDR3 coding sequence is TGTGCCAGCAGGGGACAGGGAGACAATCAGCCCCAGCATTTT.

As to this clone: Different DNA sequences within this sample yield the same CDR3. The J gene is TRBJ2-1, the V gene TRBV2; 9 nucleotides line up with TRBD2. The CDR3 spans 15 residues. Germline V gene data show CDR1 as SNHLY and CDR2 as FYNNEI. J gave up 6 bases and V 1 base, and 4 bases lay outside the gene matches. CDR3 amino acids: CASSEGASGINEQFF. As DNA, the CDR3 is TGTGCCAGCAGTGAAGGGGCTAGCGGGATCAATGAGCAGTTCTTC.

V gene TRBV15 combines with J gene TRBJ2-3; D unresolved. This CDR3 has 17 amino acids. Germline V gene data show CDR1 as LNHNV and CDR2 as YYDKDF (reference sequence). V was cut by 0 bases and J by 0 bases, with 13 bases left in between. CDR3 protein: CATSRDRTVSSTDTQYF. The CDR3 DNA follows: TGTGCCACCAGCAGAGATCGAACAGTATCTAGCACAGATACGCAGTATTTT.

The chain combines TRBV10-3 with TRBJ2-7; TRBD2 agrees at 7 bases. The CDR3 sequence is 13 residues long. Germline CDR1 is ENHRY and CDR2 is SYGVKD. J gave up 2 bases and V 8 bases, and 6 bases lay outside the gene matches. In DNA form, the CDR3 reads TGTGCCATCGGAAGCGGGAACGCCTACGAGCAGTACTTC. Its translation is CAIGSGNAYEQYF.

A single count supports this clone. This rearrangement joins TRBV15 to TRBJ2-7, with D uncertain. CDR1 is LNHNV and CDR2 is YYDKDF in the germline V gene (reference sequence). The CDR3 consists of 12 residues. V was shortened by 4 bases and J by 5 bases, with 9 bases between the two germline ends. This chain's CDR3 is CATSTRGDEQYF. The CDR3, as DNA: TGTGCCACCAGCACACGCGGCGACGAGCAGTACTTC.

The chain recombines TRBV18 with TRBJ2-5; weak D call: TRBD2 (5 bases). Germline-derived CDR1 and CDR2 are KGHSH and LQKENI. There are 13 residues in the CDR3. V lost 3 bases to trimming and J lost 5 bases, with 10 bases between them. In DNA form, the CDR3 reads TGTGCCAGCTCACCGGCCCCGGGGGAGACCCAGTACTTC. Protein product: CASSPAPGETQYF.

The rearrangement links TRBV9 to TRBJ2-7; D may be TRBD1 (6 bases). The germline gives CDR1 SGDLS, CDR2 YYNGEE. Deletions cut 0 bases from V and 4 bases from J, with 14 bases between. The CDR3 has 15 residues. The CDR3 reads CASSVDGGDMYEQYF. The CDR3 bases are TGTGCCAGCAGCGTAGATGGGGGCGATATGTACGAGCAGTACTTC.

The rearrangement uses TRBV7-9 and TRBJ1-2, with 8 bases matching TRBD1. The CDR3 contains 14 residues. From germline, CDR1 is SEHNR and CDR2 FQNEAQ (reference sequence). J gave up 4 bases and V 1 base, and 2 bases lay outside the gene matches. The CDR3 reads CASSLGTGIYGYTF. The DNA for the CDR3 is TGTGCCAGCAGCTTAGGGACAGGGATCTATGGCTACACCTTC.

The gene calls are TRBV7-2 and TRBJ2-5, with 7 bases that match TRBD1. J lost 3 bases, V lost 5 bases, and 6 bases had no gene match. Germline-derived CDR1 and CDR2 are SGHTA and FQGNSA. The CDR3 totals 14 residues. CDR3: CASSPGDRKETQYF. In DNA form, the CDR3 reads TGTGCCAGCAGCCCCGGGGACAGAAAAGAGACCCAGTACTTC.